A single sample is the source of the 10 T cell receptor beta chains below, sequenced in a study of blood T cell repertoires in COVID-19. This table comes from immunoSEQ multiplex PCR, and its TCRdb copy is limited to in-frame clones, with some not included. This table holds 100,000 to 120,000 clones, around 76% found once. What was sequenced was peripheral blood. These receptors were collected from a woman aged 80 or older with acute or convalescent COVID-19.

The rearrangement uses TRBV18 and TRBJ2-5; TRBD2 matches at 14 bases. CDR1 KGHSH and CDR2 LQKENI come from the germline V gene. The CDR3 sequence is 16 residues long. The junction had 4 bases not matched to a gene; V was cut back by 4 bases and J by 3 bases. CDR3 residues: CASSRTSGGNKETQYF. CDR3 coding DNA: TGTGCCAGCTCACGGACTAGCGGGGGGAATAAAGAGACCCAGTACTTC.

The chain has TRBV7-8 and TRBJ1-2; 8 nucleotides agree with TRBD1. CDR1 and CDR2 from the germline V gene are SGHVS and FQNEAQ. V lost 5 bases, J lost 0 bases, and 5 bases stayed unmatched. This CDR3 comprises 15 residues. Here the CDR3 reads CASSLGQAANYGYTF. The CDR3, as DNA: TGTGCCAGCAGCCTGGGACAGGCCGCTAACTATGGCTACACCTTC. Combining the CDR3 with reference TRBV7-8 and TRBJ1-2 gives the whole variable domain GAGVSQSPRYKVAKRGQDVALRCDPISGHVSLFWYQQALGQGPEFLTYFQNEAQLDKSGLPSDRFFAERPEGSVSTLKIQRTQQEDSAVYLCASSLGQAANYGYTFGSGTRLTVV.

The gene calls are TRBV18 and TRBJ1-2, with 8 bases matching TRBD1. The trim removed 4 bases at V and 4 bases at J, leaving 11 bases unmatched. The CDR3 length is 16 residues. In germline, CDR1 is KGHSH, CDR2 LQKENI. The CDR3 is CASSLGQESALYGYTF. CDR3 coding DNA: TGTGCCAGCTCACTGGGACAGGAGTCTGCCCTCTATGGCTACACCTTC.

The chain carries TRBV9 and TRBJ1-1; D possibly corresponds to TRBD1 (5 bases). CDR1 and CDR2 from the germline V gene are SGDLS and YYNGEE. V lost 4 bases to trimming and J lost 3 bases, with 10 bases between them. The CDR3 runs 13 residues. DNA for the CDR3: TGTGCCAGCAGCCCACGACAGTACACTGAAGCTTTCTTT. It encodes CASSPRQYTEAFF.

The CDR3 DNA reads as TGTGCCAGCAGTGCATCTAGCGGGGGTCGATATGAGACCCAGTACTTC. Translation: CASSASSGGRYETQYF. The genes are TRBV6-1 and TRBJ2-5; TRBD2 matches 10 bases. This CDR3 is built from 16 residues. The germline gives CDR1 MNHNS, CDR2 SASEGT. With V trimmed by 4 bases and J by 5 bases, 10 bases remained unmatched.

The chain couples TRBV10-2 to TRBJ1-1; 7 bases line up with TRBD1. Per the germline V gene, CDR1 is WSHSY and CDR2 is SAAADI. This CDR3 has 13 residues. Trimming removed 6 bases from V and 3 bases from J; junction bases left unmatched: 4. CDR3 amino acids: CASRTTGDTEAFF. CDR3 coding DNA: TGCGCCAGCAGAACAACAGGGGACACTGAAGCTTTCTTT.

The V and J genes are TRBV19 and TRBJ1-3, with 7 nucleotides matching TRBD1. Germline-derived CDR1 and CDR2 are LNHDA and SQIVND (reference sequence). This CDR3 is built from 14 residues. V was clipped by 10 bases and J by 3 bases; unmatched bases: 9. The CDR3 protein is CAKLGQGVGNTIYF. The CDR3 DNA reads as TGTGCCAAACTGGGTCAGGGGGTTGGAAACACCATATATTTT.

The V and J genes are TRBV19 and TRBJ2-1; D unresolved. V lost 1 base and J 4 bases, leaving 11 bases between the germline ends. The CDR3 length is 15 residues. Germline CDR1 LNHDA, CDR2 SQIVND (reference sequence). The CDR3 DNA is TGTGCCAGTAGTATAGGACACCAGAATTACAATGAGCAGTTCTTC. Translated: CASSIGHQNYNEQFF.

The chain's CDR3 is CASSVGGSSTDTQYF. For the CDR3, the DNA is TGTGCCAGCAGCGTAGGCGGGAGTAGCACAGATACGCAGTATTTT. This chain uses TRBV9 with TRBJ2-3; 7 bases agree with TRBD2. V shed 0 bases and J 0 bases; nucleotides not matched to a gene: 1. CDR1 is SGDLS and CDR2 is YYNGEE in the germline V gene. The CDR3 runs to 15 residues. The full variable domain, with the rest looked up from reference TRBV9 and TRBJ2-3, is DSGVTQTPKHLITATGQRVTLRCSPRSGDLSVYWYQQSLDQGLQFLIQYYNGEERAKGNILERFSAQQFPDLHSELNLSSLELGDSALYFCASSVGGSSTDTQYFGPGTRLTVL.

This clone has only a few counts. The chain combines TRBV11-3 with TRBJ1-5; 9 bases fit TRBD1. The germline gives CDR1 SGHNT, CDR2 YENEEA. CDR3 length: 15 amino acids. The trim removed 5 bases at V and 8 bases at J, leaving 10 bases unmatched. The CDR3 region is CASSPGQGVYKPQHF. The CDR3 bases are TGTGCCAGCAGCCCGGGACAGGGTGTATACAAGCCCCAGCATTTT.